This TCR beta chain was obtained from a study of Ad26.COV2.S vaccination and SARS-CoV-2 variants. The overall study: Intramuscularly, Ad26.COV2.S was given either once or twice, 56 days apart. Study conclusions and caveats: Total T cell responses were possibly underestimated by TCR breadth and depth analyses. It was found that vaccine and placebo recipients had similar non-spike TCR breadth.

Germline CDR1 and CDR2: MDHEN and SYDVKM. CDR3 size: 13 residues. V was pared by 0 bases and J by 7 bases, with 9 bases between. For this clone: Its target is not known.

Using immunoSEQ multiplex PCR, the repertoire was profiled, and TCRdb retains in-frame clones only, with some absent. This table holds hundreds of thousands of clones, roughly nine tenths found once. Noted treatment: 15 to 20 received Ad26.COV2.S at low or high dose, single or two shots; 5 received placebo; per-sample allocation not given. Repertoires come from day 63 after the first vaccine or placebo injection. The J gene is TRBJ2-5, the V gene TRBV28, with D maybe TRBD1 (5 bases). The receptor's source is a person between 18 and 65 years old who received the Ad26.COV2.S COVID-19 vaccine or a placebo. Here the sequenced sample was peripheral blood, taken in a trial of Ad26.COV2.S vaccine versus placebo. CDR3: CASSLWDTGTQYF. The CDR3 coding sequence is TGTGCCAGCAGTTTATGGGACACGGGGACCCAGTACTTC.